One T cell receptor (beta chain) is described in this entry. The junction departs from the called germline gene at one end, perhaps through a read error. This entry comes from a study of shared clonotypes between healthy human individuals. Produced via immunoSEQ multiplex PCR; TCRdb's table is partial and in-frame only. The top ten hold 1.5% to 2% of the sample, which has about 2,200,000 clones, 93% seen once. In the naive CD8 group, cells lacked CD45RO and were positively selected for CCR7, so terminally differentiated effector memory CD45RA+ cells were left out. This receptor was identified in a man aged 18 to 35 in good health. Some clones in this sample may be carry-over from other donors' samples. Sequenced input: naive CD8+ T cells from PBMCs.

CDR3 amino acids: CASSLGGNVLTF. The CDR3 region has the DNA TGTGCCAGCAGCTTAGGGGGCAACGTCCTGACTTTC. V and J are TRBV11-3 and TRBJ2-6, with D unclear. The CDR3 contains 12 residues. Looked up from germline, CDR1 is SGHNT and CDR2 is YENEEA.